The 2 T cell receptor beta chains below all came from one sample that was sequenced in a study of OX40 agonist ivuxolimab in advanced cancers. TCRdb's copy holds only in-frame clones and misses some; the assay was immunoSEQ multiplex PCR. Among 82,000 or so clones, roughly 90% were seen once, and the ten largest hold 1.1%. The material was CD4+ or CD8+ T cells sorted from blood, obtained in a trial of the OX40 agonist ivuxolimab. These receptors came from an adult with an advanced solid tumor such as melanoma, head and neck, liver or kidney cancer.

Here the CDR3 reads CASSPGTGMVGNQPQHF. CDR3 in DNA: TGTGCCAGCAGCCCCGGGACAGGGATGGTAGGCAATCAGCCCCAGCATTTT. The V gene is TRBV27, the J gene TRBJ1-5; 9 nucleotides line up with TRBD1. V dropped 6 bases and J dropped 2; count of bases not matched to a gene: 11. The CDR3 has 17 residues. Germline V gene lookup returns CDR1 MNHEY and CDR2 SMNVEV (reference sequence).

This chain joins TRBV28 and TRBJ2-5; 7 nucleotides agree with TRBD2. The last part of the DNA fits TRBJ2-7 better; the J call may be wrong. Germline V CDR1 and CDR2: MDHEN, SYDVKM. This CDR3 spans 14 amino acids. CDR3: CASSLGGRGYEQYF. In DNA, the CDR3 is TGTGCCAGCAGTTTGGGCGGGAGAGGGTACGAGCAGTACTTC.